This T cell receptor beta chain was recorded in a study of T-cell memory formation after mild COVID-19. Study-wide background: For the most part, TCR clusters were specific to one donor. Study-wide points: Those CD4+ clones that contracted were mainly in CM and EM (CD8+ ones in EMRA). Memory sampled before infection contained some responding clones, suggesting cross-reactive memory joined.

This clonotype came up many times. Its antigen is currently unknown. CDR1 and CDR2 from the germline V gene are SNHLY and FYNNEI. Trimming stripped 2 bases from V and 3 bases from J, with 3 bases between. CDR3 length: 12 residues. From the 5' RACE reads, TCRdb called clonotypes with MiXCR, one entry per CDR3 protein. The table has just over 200,000 distinct CDR3 sequences, around 9.1% seen once. The V and J genes are TRBV2 and TRBJ2-3; no clear D gene. The receptor's source is a man younger than 35 who had mild COVID-19 (a few samples of this study predate the infection). Cell type and time point are not known. The sequenced sample consisted of PBMCs or a T cell subset sorted from them (not recorded which). CDR3 in DNA: TGTGCCAGCAGTGAACAAACAGATACGCAGTATTTT. This sequence encodes CASSEQTDTQYF.